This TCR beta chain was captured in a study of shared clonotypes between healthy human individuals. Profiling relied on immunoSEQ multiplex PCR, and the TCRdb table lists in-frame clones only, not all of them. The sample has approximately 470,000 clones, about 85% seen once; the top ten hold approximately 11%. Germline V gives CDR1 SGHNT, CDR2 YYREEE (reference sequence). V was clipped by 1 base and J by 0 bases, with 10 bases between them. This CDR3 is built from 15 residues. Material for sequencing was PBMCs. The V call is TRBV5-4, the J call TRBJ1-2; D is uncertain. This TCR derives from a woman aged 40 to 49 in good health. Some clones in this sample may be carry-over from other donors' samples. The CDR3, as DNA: TGTGCCAGCAGCTTGTCGACGGGAGCTAACTATGGCTACACCTTC. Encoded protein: CASSLSTGANYGYTF.